The clone carrying this T cell receptor beta chain was recorded many times. Its matching antigen is unknown. Amplification yielded TCR beta CDR3 regions, with RNA transcripts as the source. TCR CDR3 regions were first amplified by RT-PCR with HTBI primers. MiXCR was run by TCRdb on the multiplex PCR reads, yielding one entry per CDR3 protein. The sample lists fewer than 650,000 distinct CDR3 sequences; approximately 15% were seen once. Germline assignment: CDR1 LNHDA and CDR2 SQIVND (reference sequence). V lost 6 bases and J lost 0; bases outside the gene matches: 6. The CDR3 contains 16 residues. This specimen comes from a study of T cells in Graves' hyperthyroidism and ophthalmopathy. Study conclusions and caveats: A 13 V-J signature model discriminated ophthalmopathy versus stable hyperthyroidism.

This blood was taken when hyperthyroidism was first diagnosed, before any ophthalmopathy symptoms existed. V and J are TRBV19 and TRBJ2-3, with 10 nucleotides matching TRBD2. Sequenced material: blood. The TCR was taken from a woman in her 30s with Graves' hyperthyroidism that later progressed to Graves' ophthalmopathy. This CDR3 reads CASSEGLAESTDTQYF. The CDR3 DNA reads as TGTGCCAGTAGCGAAGGACTAGCGGAAAGCACAGATACGCAGTATTTT.